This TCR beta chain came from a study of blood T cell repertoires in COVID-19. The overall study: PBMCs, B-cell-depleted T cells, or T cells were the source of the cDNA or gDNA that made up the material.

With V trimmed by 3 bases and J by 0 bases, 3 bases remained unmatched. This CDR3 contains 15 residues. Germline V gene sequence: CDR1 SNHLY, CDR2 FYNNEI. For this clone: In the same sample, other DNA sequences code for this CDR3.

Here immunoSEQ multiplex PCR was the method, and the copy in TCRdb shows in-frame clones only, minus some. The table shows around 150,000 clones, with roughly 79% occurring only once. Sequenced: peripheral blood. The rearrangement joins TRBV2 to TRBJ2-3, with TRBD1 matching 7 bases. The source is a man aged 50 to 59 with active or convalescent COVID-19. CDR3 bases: TGTGCCAGCAGTGAGGGACAGCCTAGCACAGATACGCAGTATTTT. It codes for CASSEGQPSTDTQYF.